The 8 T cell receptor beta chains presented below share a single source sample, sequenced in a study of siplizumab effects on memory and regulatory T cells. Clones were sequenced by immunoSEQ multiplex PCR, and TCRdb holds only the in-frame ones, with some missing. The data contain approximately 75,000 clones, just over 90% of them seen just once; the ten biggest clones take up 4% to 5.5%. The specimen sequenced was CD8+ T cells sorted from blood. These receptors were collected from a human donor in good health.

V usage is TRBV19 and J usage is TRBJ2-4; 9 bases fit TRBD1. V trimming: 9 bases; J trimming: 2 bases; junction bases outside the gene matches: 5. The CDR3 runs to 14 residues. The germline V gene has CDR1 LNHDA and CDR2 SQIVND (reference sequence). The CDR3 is CARTGGRTKNIQYF. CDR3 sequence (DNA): TGTGCCAGGACAGGGGGTCGAACCAAAAACATTCAGTACTTC. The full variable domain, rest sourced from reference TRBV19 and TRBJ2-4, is DGGITQSPKYLFRKEGQNVTLSCEQNLNHDAMYWYRQDPGQGLRLIYYSQIVNDFQKGDIAEGYSVSREKKESFPLTVTSAQKNPTAFYLCARTGGRTKNIQYFGAGTRLSVL.

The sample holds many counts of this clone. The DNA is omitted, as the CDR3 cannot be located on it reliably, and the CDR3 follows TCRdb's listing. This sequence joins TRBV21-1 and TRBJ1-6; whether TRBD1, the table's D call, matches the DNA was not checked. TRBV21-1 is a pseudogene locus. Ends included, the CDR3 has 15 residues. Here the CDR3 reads CASSKVGSGNSPLHF.

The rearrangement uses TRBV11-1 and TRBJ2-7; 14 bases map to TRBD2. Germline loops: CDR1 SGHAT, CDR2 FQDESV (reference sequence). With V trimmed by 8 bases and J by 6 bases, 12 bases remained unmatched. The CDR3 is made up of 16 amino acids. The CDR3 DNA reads TGTGCCAGCGGACTTTCGACTAGCGGGGGGGCCGGCGAGCAGTACTTC. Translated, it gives CASGLSTSGGAGEQYF.

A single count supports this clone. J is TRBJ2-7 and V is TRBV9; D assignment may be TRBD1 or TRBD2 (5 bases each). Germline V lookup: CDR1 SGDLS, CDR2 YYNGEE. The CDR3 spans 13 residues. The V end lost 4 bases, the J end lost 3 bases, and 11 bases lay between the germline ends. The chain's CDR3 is CASSQLGDYEQYF. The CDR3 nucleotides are TGTGCCAGCAGCCAACTGGGGGACTACGAGCAGTACTTC. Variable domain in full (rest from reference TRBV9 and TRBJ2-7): DSGVTQTPKHLITATGQRVTLRCSPRSGDLSVYWYQQSLDQGLQFLIQYYNGEERAKGNILERFSAQQFPDLHSELNLSSLELGDSALYFCASSQLGDYEQYFGPGTRLTVT.

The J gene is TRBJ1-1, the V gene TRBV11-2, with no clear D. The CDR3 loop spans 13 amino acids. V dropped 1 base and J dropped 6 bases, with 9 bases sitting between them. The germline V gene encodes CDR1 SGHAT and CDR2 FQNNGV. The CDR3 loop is CASSLGSKPEAFF. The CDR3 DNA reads TGTGCCAGCAGCTTAGGCTCTAAGCCTGAAGCTTTCTTT.

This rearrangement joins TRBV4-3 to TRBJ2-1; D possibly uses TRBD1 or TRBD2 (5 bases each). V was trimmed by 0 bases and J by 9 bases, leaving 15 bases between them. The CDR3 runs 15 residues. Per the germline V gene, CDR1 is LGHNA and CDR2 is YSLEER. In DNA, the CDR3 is TGCGCCAGCAGCCAAGATAGGGGAGAGGGGCCTGAGCAGTTCTTC. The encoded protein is CASSQDRGEGPEQFF.

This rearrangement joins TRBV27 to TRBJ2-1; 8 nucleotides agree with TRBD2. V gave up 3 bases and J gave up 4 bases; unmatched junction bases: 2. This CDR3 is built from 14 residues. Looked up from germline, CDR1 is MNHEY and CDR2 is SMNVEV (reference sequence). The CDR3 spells CASSFPGGYNEQFF. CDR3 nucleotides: TGTGCCAGCAGTTTCCCGGGGGGGTACAATGAGCAGTTCTTC.

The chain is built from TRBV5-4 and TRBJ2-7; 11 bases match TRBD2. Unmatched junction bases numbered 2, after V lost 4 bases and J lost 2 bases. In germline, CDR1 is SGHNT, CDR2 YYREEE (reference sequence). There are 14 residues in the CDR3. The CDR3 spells CASSISGGAYEQYF. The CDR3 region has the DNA TGTGCCAGCAGCATTAGCGGGGGGGCCTACGAGCAGTACTTC. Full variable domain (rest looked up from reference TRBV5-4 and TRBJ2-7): ETGVTQSPTHLIKTRGQQVTLRCSSQSGHNTVSWYQQALGQGPQFIFQYYREEENGRGNFPPRFSGLQFPNYSSELNVNALELDDSALYLCASSISGGAYEQYFGPGTRLTVT.